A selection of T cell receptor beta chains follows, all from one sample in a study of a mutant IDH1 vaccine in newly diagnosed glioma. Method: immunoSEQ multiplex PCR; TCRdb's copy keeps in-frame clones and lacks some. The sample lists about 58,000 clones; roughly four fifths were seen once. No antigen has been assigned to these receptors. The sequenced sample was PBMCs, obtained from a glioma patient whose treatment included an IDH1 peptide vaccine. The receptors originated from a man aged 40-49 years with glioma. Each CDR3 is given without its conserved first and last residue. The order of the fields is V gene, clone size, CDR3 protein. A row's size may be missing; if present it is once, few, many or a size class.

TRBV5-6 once ASSPPDGGLSTDTQY
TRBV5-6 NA ASSLRDNYGYT
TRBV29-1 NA SVTGGEDGYT
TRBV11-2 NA ASSLGGGSSYEQY
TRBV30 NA AWSVPSAWAETQY
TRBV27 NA ASSLQGGDYGYT
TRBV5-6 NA ASSLLGSNTGELF
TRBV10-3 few AISNRGTNTEAF
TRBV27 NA ASSLTGGRETQY
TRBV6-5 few ASRRTTLTEAF
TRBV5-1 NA ASSFGGEQY
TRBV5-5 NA ASTAWFGTEETQY
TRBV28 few ASSRGGAGLGTEAF
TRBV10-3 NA AISDSRQETQY
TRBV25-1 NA ASSYTGNTEAF
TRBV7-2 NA ASSWGGGSYNEQF
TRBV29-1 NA SVVLATDTQY
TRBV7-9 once ASSLEAGVQY
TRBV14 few ASSHPRLAGGSTDTQY
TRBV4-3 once ASSQDPQSTSTDTQY
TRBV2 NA ASTATGPNTEAF
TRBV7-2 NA ASSFQAGGTYEQY
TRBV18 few ASSPGTGHYEQY
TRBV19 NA ASSMTGLGYT